This TCR beta chain comes out of a study of OX40 agonist ivuxolimab in advanced cancers. The wider study: Age averaged about 62 years (range about 23 to 85), and 70% to 85% were male. Three patients had partial responses: one hepatocellular carcinoma, two cutaneous melanoma. Study findings and constraints: At 0.1 to 3.0 mg/kg, CD4+ and CD8+ blood T cells expanded clonally by week 6.

This clone was detected only once. Its antigen remains unknown. The germline V gene has CDR1 SEHNR and CDR2 FQNEAQ (reference sequence). The CDR3 runs to 13 residues. The V end lost 5 bases, the J end lost 3 bases, and 10 bases lay between the germline ends. Sequenced by immunoSEQ multiplex PCR; TCRdb stores in-frame clones only, minus some. Of about 69,000 clones in the sample, approximately 93% were seen once. This rearrangement joins TRBV7-9 to TRBJ1-1; a weak D match, TRBD1 (5 bases). The TCR sequence derives from an adult with an advanced solid tumor such as melanoma, head and neck, liver or kidney cancer. Sequenced here: CD4+ or CD8+ T cells sorted from blood, sampled in a trial of the OX40 agonist ivuxolimab. The CDR3 loop is CASSQGPDTEAFF. In DNA, the CDR3 is TGTGCCAGCAGCCAGGGTCCGGACACTGAAGCTTTCTTT.